Listed below are T cell receptor beta chains from one sample, sequenced in a study of shared T cell receptors in the human thymus. Sequencing was performed with immunoSEQ multiplex PCR; in TCRdb, only in-frame clones are kept and a portion is missing. The profile shows under 700,000 clones, approximately 78% of them singletons. The data also belong to a second study, concerning human thymus T cells.

Sequencing was carried out using thymocytes. Every receptor here comes from a boy less than two years old with a congenital heart defect. The CDR3 runs from the conserved cysteine through the conserved F or W. The D gene is left open where the match is weak. The size entry is marked missing in some rows and otherwise reads once, few, many or a size class.

J	D	size	V	CDR3	DNA
TRBJ1-4	NA	NA	TRBV27	CASSPGFNEKLFF	TGTGCCAGCAGTCCAGGTTTTAATGAAAAACTGTTTTTT
TRBJ1-3	TRBD1	NA	TRBV7-9	CASSLESGQAGNTIYF	TGTGCCAGCAGCTTAGAGAGCGGACAGGCTGGAAACACCATATATTTT
TRBJ2-7	TRBD2	NA	TRBV27	CASSLEGGSSYEQYF	TGTGCCAGCAGTTTAGAGGGAGGGAGCTCCTACGAGCAGTACTTC
TRBJ1-1	NA	few	TRBV7-9	CASSFRTGGGTEAFF	TGTGCCAGCAGCTTTCGAACCGGGGGGGGCACTGAAGCTTTCTTT
TRBJ2-1	TRBD1	few	TRBV15	CATSRVTGGNEQFF	TGTGCCACCAGCAGAGTGACAGGGGGCAATGAGCAGTTCTTC
TRBJ2-7	NA	NA	TRBV28	CASSFFLGNSHEQYF	TGTGCCAGCAGTTTCTTCCTAGGAAACTCCCACGAGCAGTACTTC
TRBJ2-1	TRBD1	NA	TRBV6-1	CASSVRGQGAGSSYNEQFF	TGTGCCAGCAGTGTCAGGGGACAGGGGGCGGGCAGCTCCTACAATGAGCAGTTCTTC
TRBJ2-1	TRBD1	NA	TRBV25-1	CASSESGTEETAYNEQFF	TGTGCCAGCAGTGAATCAGGGACAGAGGAAACAGCATACAATGAGCAGTTCTTC
TRBJ2-1	TRBD2	NA	TRBV15	CATSNPPGSGRYNEQFF	TGTGCCACCAGCAACCCGCCGGGAAGCGGGAGGTACAATGAGCAGTTCTTC
TRBJ1-2	TRBD1	NA	TRBV10-1	CASSEPDPRQGYGYTF	TGCGCCAGCAGTGAGCCAGACCCCAGACAGGGGTATGGCTACACCTTC
TRBJ2-2	TRBD2	NA	TRBV5-4	CASSMGRPGLAGVGTGELFF	TGTGCCAGCAGTATGGGCCGCCCGGGACTAGCGGGAGTGGGCACCGGGGAGCTGTTTTTT